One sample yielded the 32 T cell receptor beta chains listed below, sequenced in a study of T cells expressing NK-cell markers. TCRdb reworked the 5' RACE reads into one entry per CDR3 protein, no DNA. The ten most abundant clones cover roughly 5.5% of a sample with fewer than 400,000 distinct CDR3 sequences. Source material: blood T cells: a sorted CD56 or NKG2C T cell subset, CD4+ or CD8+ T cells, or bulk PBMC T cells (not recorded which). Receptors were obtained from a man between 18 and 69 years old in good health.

CDR3 sequence: CASSLLAASYNEQFF. V and J are TRBV5-1 and TRBJ2-1. The CDR3 is 15 amino acids. Germline CDR1 reads SGHRS; CDR2 reads YFSETQ.

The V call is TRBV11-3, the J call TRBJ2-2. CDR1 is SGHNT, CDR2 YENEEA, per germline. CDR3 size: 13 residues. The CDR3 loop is CASSDKNTGELFF.

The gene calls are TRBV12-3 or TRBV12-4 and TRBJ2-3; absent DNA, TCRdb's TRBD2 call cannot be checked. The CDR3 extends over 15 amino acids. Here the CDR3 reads CASSGASGSTDTQYF.

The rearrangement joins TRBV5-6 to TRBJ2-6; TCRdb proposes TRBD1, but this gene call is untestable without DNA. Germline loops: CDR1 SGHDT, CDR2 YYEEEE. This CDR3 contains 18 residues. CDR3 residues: CASRKNRVVSSGANVLTF.

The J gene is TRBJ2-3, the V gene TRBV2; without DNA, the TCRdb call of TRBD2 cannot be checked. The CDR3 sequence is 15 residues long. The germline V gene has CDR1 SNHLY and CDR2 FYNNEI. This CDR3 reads CASSLRDSLSDTQYF.

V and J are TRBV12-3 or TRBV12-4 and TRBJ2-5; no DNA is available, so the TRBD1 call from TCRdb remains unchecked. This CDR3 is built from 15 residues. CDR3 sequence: CASSLIPGGRETQYF.

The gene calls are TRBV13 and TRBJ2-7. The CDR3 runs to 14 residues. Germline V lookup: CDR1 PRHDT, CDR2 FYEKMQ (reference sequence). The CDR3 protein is CASSLGLFLNEQYF.

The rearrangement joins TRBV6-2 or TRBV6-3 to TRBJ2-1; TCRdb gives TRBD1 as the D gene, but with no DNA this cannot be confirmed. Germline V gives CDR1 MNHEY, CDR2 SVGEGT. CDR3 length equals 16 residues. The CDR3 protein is CASSYLRAGARPEQFF.

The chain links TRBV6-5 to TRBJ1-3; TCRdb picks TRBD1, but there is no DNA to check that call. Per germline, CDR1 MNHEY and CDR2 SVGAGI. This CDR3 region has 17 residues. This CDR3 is CASSYSPGGLSGNTIYF.

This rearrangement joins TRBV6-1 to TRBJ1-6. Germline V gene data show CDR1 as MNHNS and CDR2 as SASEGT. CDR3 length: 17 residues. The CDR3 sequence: CASSEALYSSYNSPLHF.

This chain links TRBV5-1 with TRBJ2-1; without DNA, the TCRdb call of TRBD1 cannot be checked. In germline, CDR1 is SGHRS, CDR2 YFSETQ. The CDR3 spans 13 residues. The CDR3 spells CASSFTTGVEQFF.

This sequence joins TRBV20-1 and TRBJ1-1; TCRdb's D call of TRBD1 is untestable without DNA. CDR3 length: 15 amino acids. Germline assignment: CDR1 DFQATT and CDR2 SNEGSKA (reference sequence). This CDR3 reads CSARAPPDRANEAFF.

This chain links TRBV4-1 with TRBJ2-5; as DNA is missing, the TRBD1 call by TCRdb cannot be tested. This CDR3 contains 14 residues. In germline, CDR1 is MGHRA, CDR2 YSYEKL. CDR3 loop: CASSQWGAEETQYF.

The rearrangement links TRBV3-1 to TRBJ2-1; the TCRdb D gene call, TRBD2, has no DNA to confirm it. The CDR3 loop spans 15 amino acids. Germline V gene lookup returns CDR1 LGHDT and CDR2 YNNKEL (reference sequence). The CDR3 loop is CASSPSRRGGIEQFF.

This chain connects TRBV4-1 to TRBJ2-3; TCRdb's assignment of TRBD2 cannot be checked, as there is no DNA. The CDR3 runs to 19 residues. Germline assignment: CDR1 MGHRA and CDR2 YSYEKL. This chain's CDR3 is CASSQPGLAVSRNTDTQYF.

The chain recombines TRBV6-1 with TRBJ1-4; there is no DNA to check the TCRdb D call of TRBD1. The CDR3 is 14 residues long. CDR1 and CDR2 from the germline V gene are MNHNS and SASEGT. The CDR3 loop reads CASNDRGSSEKLFF.

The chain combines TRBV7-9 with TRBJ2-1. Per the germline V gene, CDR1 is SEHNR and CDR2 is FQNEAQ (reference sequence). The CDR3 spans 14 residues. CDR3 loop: CASSLAGNTNEQFF.

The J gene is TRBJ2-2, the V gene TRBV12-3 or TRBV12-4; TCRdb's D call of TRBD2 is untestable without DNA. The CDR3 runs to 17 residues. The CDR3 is CASSPGGSGVKTGELFF.

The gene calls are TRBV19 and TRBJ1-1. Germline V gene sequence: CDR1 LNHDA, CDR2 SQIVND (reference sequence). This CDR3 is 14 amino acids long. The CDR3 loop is CASSISQGGAEAFF. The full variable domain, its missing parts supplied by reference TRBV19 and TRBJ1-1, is DGGITQSPKYLFRKEGQNVTLSCEQNLNHDAMYWYRQDPGQGLRLIYYSQIVNDFQKGDIAEGYSVSREKKESFPLTVTSAQKNPTAFYLCASSISQGGAEAFFGQGTRLTVV.

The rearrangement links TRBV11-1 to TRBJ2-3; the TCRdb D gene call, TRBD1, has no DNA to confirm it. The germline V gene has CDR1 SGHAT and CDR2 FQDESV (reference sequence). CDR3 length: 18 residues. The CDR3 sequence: CASSYKAPFGGGTDTQYF. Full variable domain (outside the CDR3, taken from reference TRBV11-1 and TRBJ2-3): EAEVAQSPRYKITEKSQAVAFWCDPISGHATLYWYRQILGQGPELLVQFQDESVVDDSQLPKDRFSAERLKGVDSTLKIQPAELGDSAMYLCASSYKAPFGGGTDTQYFGPGTRLTVL.

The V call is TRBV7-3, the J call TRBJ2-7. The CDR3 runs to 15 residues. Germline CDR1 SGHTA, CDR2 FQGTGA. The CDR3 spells CASSLIGDHSYEQYF.

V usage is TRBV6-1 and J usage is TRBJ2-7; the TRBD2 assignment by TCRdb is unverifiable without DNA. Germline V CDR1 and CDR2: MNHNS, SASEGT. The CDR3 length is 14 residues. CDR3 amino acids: CASRRDYTPGEQYF.

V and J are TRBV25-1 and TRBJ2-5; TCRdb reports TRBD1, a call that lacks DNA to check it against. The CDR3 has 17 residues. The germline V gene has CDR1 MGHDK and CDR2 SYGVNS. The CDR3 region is CASSNRPGTPVPETQYF. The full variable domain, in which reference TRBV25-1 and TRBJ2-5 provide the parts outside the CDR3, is EADIYQTPRYLVIGTGKKITLECSQTMGHDKMYWYQQDPGMELHLIHYSYGVNSTEKGDLSSESTVSRIRTEHFPLTLESARPSHTSQYLCASSNRPGTPVPETQYFGPGTRLLVL.

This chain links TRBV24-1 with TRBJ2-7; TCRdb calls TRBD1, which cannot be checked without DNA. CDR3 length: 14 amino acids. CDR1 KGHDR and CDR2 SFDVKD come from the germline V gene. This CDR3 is CATSAQGKPYEQYF.

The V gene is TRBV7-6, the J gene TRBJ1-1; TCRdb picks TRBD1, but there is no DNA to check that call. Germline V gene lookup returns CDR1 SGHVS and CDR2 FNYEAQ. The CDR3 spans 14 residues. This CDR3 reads CASSLARQGAEAFF. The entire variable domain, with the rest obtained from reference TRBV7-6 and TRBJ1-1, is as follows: GAGVSQSPRYKVTKRGQDVALRCDPISGHVSLYWYRQALGQGPEFLTYFNYEAQQDKSGLPNDRFSAERPEGSISTLTIQRTEQRDSAMYRCASSLARQGAEAFFGQGTRLTVV.

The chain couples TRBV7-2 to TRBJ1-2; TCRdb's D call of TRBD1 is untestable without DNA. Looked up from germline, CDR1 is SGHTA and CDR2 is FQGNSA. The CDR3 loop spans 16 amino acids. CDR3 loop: CASSLARTGTNYGYTF.

CDR3 region: CASSLEQTRDEQFF. The V call is TRBV11-1, the J call TRBJ2-1; TCRdb lists TRBD2, though no DNA is available to test this call. This CDR3 is built from 14 residues. Germline V gives CDR1 SGHAT, CDR2 FQDESV (reference sequence).

The CDR3 loop is CASSGTENTDTQYF. The V and J genes are TRBV12-3 or TRBV12-4 and TRBJ2-3; lacking DNA, the TRBD1 call made by TCRdb goes unchecked. The length of the CDR3 is 14 residues.

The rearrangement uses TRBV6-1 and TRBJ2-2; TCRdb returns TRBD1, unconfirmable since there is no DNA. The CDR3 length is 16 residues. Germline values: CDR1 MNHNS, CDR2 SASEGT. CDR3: CASSRMSGGKDGELFF.

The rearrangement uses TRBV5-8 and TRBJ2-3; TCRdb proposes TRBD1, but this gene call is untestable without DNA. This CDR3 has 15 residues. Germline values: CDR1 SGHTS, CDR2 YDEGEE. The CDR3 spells CASSHRDSRTDTQYF.

CDR3: CSARAWGLAGALSGQFF. This chain links TRBV20-1 with TRBJ2-1; the D gene TCRdb calls, TRBD2, cannot be checked with no DNA. Germline assignment: CDR1 DFQATT and CDR2 SNEGSKA (reference sequence). The CDR3 is 17 amino acids.

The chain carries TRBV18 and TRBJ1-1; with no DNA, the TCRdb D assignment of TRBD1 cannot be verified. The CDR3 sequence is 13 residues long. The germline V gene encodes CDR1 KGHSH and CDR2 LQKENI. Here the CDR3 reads CASSPQGNTEAFF. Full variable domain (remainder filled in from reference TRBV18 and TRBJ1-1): NAGVMQNPRHLVRRRGQEARLRCSPMKGHSHVYWYRQLPEEGLKFMVYLQKENIIDESGMPKERFSAEFPKEGPSILRIQQVVRGDSAAYFCASSPQGNTEAFFGQGTRLTVV.